These T cell receptor beta chains were read from a single sample in a study of CXCR3 chemokines and chemotherapy response in bladder cancer. TCRdb re-derived calls from the PCR reads in MiXCR, one entry per CDR3 protein. The sample includes 3,000 to 4,000 distinct CDR3 sequences, 25% to 30% of them seen just once. Sampling was performed from a patient whose treatment included neoadjuvant chemotherapy. The origin of the receptors is a human donor with bladder cancer that did not respond to neoadjuvant chemotherapy. Both conserved end residues are part of each CDR3. The D gene is left open where the match is weak. A clone size is listed for some rows: how often the clone was seen (once, few, many), or a class if it is expanded.

cdr3_nt: TGTGCCAGCAGCTTTAGCGGGGGCGGGTACGAGCAGTACTTC; cdr3_aa: CASSFSGGGYEQYF; clone_size: many; v_call: TRBV5-6; d_call: TRBD2; j_call: TRBJ2-7
cdr3_nt: TGTGCCATCAGCGCAGTGGGGCTAGCGGGGGGCCGCTACGAGCAGTACTTC; cdr3_aa: CAISAVGLAGGRYEQYF; clone_size: medium-sized; v_call: TRBV10-3; d_call: TRBD2; j_call: TRBJ2-7
cdr3_nt: TGTGCCAGCAGCTTCGGACAGTACACAGATACGCAGTATTTT; cdr3_aa: CASSFGQYTDTQYF; clone_size: NA; v_call: TRBV7-2; d_call: NA; j_call: TRBJ2-3
cdr3_nt: TGCAGTGCTCCGACGGGGGAGACCCAGTACTTC; cdr3_aa: CSAPTGETQYF; clone_size: many; v_call: TRBV20-1; d_call: NA; j_call: TRBJ2-5
cdr3_nt: TGCGCCAGCAGCGGAGGACAGGGGATTTCTCCAGATACGCAGTATTTT; cdr3_aa: CASSGGQGISPDTQYF; clone_size: many; v_call: TRBV10-2; d_call: TRBD1; j_call: TRBJ2-3
cdr3_nt: TGTGCCAGCAGCGCCGAGCCCCGTTGGGGTGAAGCTTTCTTT; cdr3_aa: CASSAEPRWGEAFF; clone_size: large; v_call: TRBV27; d_call: NA; j_call: TRBJ1-1
cdr3_nt: TGTGCCAGCAGCGTACTCGGGGAAAAGAACACTGAAGCTTTCTTT; cdr3_aa: CASSVLGEKNTEAFF; clone_size: NA; v_call: TRBV9; d_call: NA; j_call: TRBJ1-1
cdr3_nt: TGTGCCAGCACCGTCCAGGGATATGGCTACACCTTC; cdr3_aa: CASTVQGYGYTF; clone_size: many; v_call: TRBV7-9; d_call: NA; j_call: TRBJ1-2
cdr3_nt: TGTGCCAGCAGCGGACTAGAGGGGGGAGCCGGGGAGCTGTTTTTT; cdr3_aa: CASSGLEGGAGELFF; clone_size: many; v_call: TRBV7-9; d_call: NA; j_call: TRBJ2-2
cdr3_nt: TGTGCCAGTAGCCTACAGGGGAGGGACTCTGGAAACACCATATATTTT; cdr3_aa: CASSLQGRDSGNTIYF; clone_size: many; v_call: TRBV19; d_call: TRBD1; j_call: TRBJ1-3
cdr3_nt: TGCAGTGCTAGTACTAGCGGGGGGAGCCAAGAGACCCAGTACTTC; cdr3_aa: CSASTSGGSQETQYF; clone_size: many; v_call: TRBV20-1; d_call: TRBD2; j_call: TRBJ2-5
cdr3_nt: TGTGCCAGCACAACGACAGGACCCAACAATGAAAAACTGTTTTTT; cdr3_aa: CASTTTGPNNEKLFF; clone_size: many; v_call: TRBV28; d_call: NA; j_call: TRBJ1-4
cdr3_nt: TGTGCCAGCAGTGTAGGACTAGCGGGGGTCTACGAGCAGTACTTC; cdr3_aa: CASSVGLAGVYEQYF; clone_size: medium-sized; v_call: TRBV6-1; d_call: TRBD2; j_call: TRBJ2-7
cdr3_nt: TGTGCCAGCACCCCTAGCGGGGTAGGCGGGGAGCTGTTTTTT; cdr3_aa: CASTPSGVGGELFF; clone_size: NA; v_call: TRBV11-2; d_call: TRBD2; j_call: TRBJ2-2
cdr3_nt: TGTGCCAGCAGTTACGGGAGGGCTGGTGAAAAACTGTTTTTT; cdr3_aa: CASSYGRAGEKLFF; clone_size: medium-sized; v_call: TRBV6-5; d_call: NA; j_call: TRBJ1-4
cdr3_nt: TGTGCCAGCAGTTACTCGATGGCTACAGGGGGCATATGGCACGGCTACACCTTC; cdr3_aa: CASSYSMATGGIWHGYTF; clone_size: large; v_call: TRBV6-5; d_call: TRBD1; j_call: TRBJ1-2
cdr3_nt: TGCAGTGGGACGGACAGGTCCTCCGGGGGGGCCCGCGCAGATACGCAGTATTTT; cdr3_aa: CSGTDRSSGGARADTQYF; clone_size: NA; v_call: TRBV20-1; d_call: NA; j_call: TRBJ2-3
cdr3_nt: TGCAGTGCTAGTGACCCCTCCGGGACTGTTAATGAAAAACTGTTTTTT; cdr3_aa: CSASDPSGTVNEKLFF; clone_size: few; v_call: TRBV20-1; d_call: NA; j_call: TRBJ1-4
cdr3_nt: TGTGCCAGCAGTTACTCCGACTCGAGCTCCTACAATGAGCAGTTCTTC; cdr3_aa: CASSYSDSSSYNEQFF; clone_size: medium-sized; v_call: TRBV6-5; d_call: NA; j_call: TRBJ2-1
cdr3_nt: TGTGCCAGTAGTATAGGCGCAGGGGGCACTGAAGCTTTCTTT; cdr3_aa: CASSIGAGGTEAFF; clone_size: medium-sized; v_call: TRBV19; d_call: TRBD1; j_call: TRBJ1-1
cdr3_nt: TGTGCCAGCAGCTCAGGGGGGAGAGGTGGCTACACCTTC; cdr3_aa: CASSSGGRGGYTF; clone_size: NA; v_call: TRBV6-2/TRBV6-3; d_call: TRBD1; j_call: TRBJ1-2
cdr3_nt: TGTGCCAGCAGCTTAGTGGCTGGGGCTGAAGACGAGCAGTACTTC; cdr3_aa: CASSLVAGAEDEQYF; clone_size: many; v_call: TRBV7-9; d_call: NA; j_call: TRBJ2-7
cdr3_nt: TGTGCCAGCGTACAGGGGTCGGGAGAGACCCAGTACTTC; cdr3_aa: CASVQGSGETQYF; clone_size: many; v_call: TRBV18; d_call: TRBD1; j_call: TRBJ2-5
cdr3_nt: TGTGCCACCAGCACCGGTACAACTAACTATGGCTACACCTTC; cdr3_aa: CATSTGTTNYGYTF; clone_size: medium-sized; v_call: TRBV15; d_call: NA; j_call: TRBJ1-2
cdr3_nt: TGTGCCAGCAACGACCCAGGGGGAGGGCAGCCCCAGCATTTT; cdr3_aa: CASNDPGGGQPQHF; clone_size: large; v_call: TRBV6-6; d_call: TRBD1; j_call: TRBJ1-5
cdr3_nt: TGTGCCAGCAGCCTAGGAGGGGGTATGAACACTGAAGCTTTCTTT; cdr3_aa: CASSLGGGMNTEAFF; clone_size: many; v_call: TRBV11-2; d_call: NA; j_call: TRBJ1-1
cdr3_nt: TGTGCCAGCAGACTCCGGGTATCCACCGGGGATACGCAGTATTTT; cdr3_aa: CASRLRVSTGDTQYF; clone_size: NA; v_call: TRBV6-2/TRBV6-3; d_call: NA; j_call: TRBJ2-3
cdr3_nt: TGTGCCAGCAGCCAAGATTTCATTGGGAACACTGAAGCTTTCTTT; cdr3_aa: CASSQDFIGNTEAFF; clone_size: many; v_call: TRBV14; d_call: NA; j_call: TRBJ1-1
cdr3_nt: TGTGCCAGTAGTATAGAAATCGGGACAGGGGGAGCCAAAAACATTCAGTACTTC; cdr3_aa: CASSIEIGTGGAKNIQYF; clone_size: large; v_call: TRBV19; d_call: TRBD1; j_call: TRBJ2-4
cdr3_nt: TGCAGTGCTAGAGATTGGAAATCCGGAGGGGGGATGAACACTGAAGCTTTCTTT; cdr3_aa: CSARDWKSGGGMNTEAFF; clone_size: few; v_call: TRBV20-1; d_call: NA; j_call: TRBJ1-1
cdr3_nt: TGTGCCAGCAGCAACTACAGGGTTCAGTACAATGAGCAGTTCTTC; cdr3_aa: CASSNYRVQYNEQFF; clone_size: medium-sized; v_call: TRBV6-2/TRBV6-3; d_call: NA; j_call: TRBJ2-1
cdr3_nt: TGCAGTGCCCCATCCCCCAGGGGGGAGCAGTACTTC; cdr3_aa: CSAPSPRGEQYF; clone_size: many; v_call: TRBV20-1; d_call: TRBD1; j_call: TRBJ2-7
cdr3_nt: TGTGCCAGCAGCAACCCTAGCGGGGGGACCTACGAGCAGTACTTC; cdr3_aa: CASSNPSGGTYEQYF; clone_size: NA; v_call: TRBV6-6; d_call: TRBD2; j_call: TRBJ2-7
cdr3_nt: TGTGCCAGCAGCTTAGTCAGTGGGTACGAGCAGTACTTC; cdr3_aa: CASSLVSGYEQYF; clone_size: medium-sized; v_call: TRBV7-2; d_call: NA; j_call: TRBJ2-7
cdr3_nt: TGTGCCAGCAGCTTAGGTGTTCAGGGCTACGAGCAGTACTTC; cdr3_aa: CASSLGVQGYEQYF; clone_size: many; v_call: TRBV7-2; d_call: NA; j_call: TRBJ2-7
cdr3_nt: TGTGCCAGCAGTGAAGCAGACACCGGGGATACGCAGTATTTT; cdr3_aa: CASSEADTGDTQYF; clone_size: once; v_call: TRBV6-1; d_call: NA; j_call: TRBJ2-3
cdr3_nt: TGTGCCAGCAGTTACCCGACCGCGGGCACCGGGGAGCTGTTTTTT; cdr3_aa: CASSYPTAGTGELFF; clone_size: NA; v_call: TRBV6-6; d_call: NA; j_call: TRBJ2-2
cdr3_nt: NA; cdr3_aa: CASRPRVTAYEQYFGPGTGELFF; clone_size: NA; v_call: TRBV6-1; d_call: NA; j_call: TRBJ2-2
cdr3_nt: TGTGCCAGCAGCAAACGGACAGGGCCCTATGGCTACACCTTC; cdr3_aa: CASSKRTGPYGYTF; clone_size: NA; v_call: TRBV7-2; d_call: TRBD1; j_call: TRBJ1-2
cdr3_nt: TGTGCCAGCAGCTCCCGGTGGACTAACTCCTACGAGCAGTACTTC; cdr3_aa: CASSSRWTNSYEQYF; clone_size: medium-sized; v_call: TRBV7-2; d_call: NA; j_call: TRBJ2-7
cdr3_nt: TGTGCCACCAGCAGAGGGGACAGGGTTGCTAACTATGGCTACACCTTC; cdr3_aa: CATSRGDRVANYGYTF; clone_size: many; v_call: TRBV15; d_call: TRBD1; j_call: TRBJ1-2